This T cell receptor (beta chain) is from a study of blood T cells in healthy people across ages. This CDR3 region has 14 residues. V gave up 2 bases and J gave up 3 bases, with 10 bases separating them. Per germline, CDR1 MDHEN and CDR2 SYDVKM. The use of a sample-barcoded 5' primer and a J-beta primer mix characterized a second PCR of about 6 to 12 cycles. TCRdb re-called the 5' RACE reads through MiXCR, storing one row per CDR3 protein. Seen here are some 1,800,000 distinct CDR3 sequences, approximately 40% observed once, and the top ten hold about 21%. This clonotype was observed a handful of times.

The TCR comes from a human donor in good health. The source material was blood. The chain carries TRBV28 and TRBJ1-2; D is uncertain. The CDR3 region is CASSLQKTDYGYTF. The CDR3 DNA reads as TGTGCCAGCAGTTTACAGAAAACTGACTATGGCTACACCTTC.